This is a list of T cell receptor beta chains from one sample in a study of beta chain features in type 1 diabetes. Repertoires were generated with immunoSEQ multiplex PCR, while TCRdb's copy carries only in-frame clones and drops some. The profile shows under 800,000 clones, around 15% of them singletons. Sequencing was carried out using naive CD4+ T cells from blood. Receptor source: a man aged 18 to 30 in good health. Both conserved end residues are part of each CDR3. Fields, in order: CDR3 length, J gene, clone size, D gene, V gene, CDR3 DNA, CDR3 protein. The D gene is left open where the match is weak. Rows may omit the clone size; those that give it use once, few, many or a size class.

CDR3 length: 17; J gene: TRBJ2-3; clone size: -; D gene: TRBD2; V gene: TRBV4-2; CDR3 DNA: TGTGCCAGCAGCGAATTCCTCTTAGCGGGAGGCCCAGATACGCAGTATTTT; CDR3 protein: CASSEFLLAGGPDTQYF
CDR3 length: 11; J gene: TRBJ2-3; clone size: -; D gene: -; V gene: TRBV29-1; CDR3 DNA: TGCAGCTTTGACAGCACAGATACGCAGTATTTT; CDR3 protein: CSFDSTDTQYF
CDR3 length: 15; J gene: TRBJ2-1; clone size: few; D gene: -; V gene: TRBV5-1; CDR3 DNA: TGCGCCAGCAGCTGGGGACTCCCCGCATTAAATGAGCAGTTCTTC; CDR3 protein: CASSWGLPALNEQFF
CDR3 length: 15; J gene: TRBJ1-1; clone size: few; D gene: -; V gene: TRBV4-1; CDR3 DNA: TGCGCCAGCAGCCAAGCAGACAGGCCGGGCACTGAAGCTTTCTTT; CDR3 protein: CASSQADRPGTEAFF
CDR3 length: 11; J gene: TRBJ2-1; clone size: -; D gene: -; V gene: TRBV7-8; CDR3 DNA: TGTGCCAGCAAGCGGTACAATGAGCAGTTCTTC; CDR3 protein: CASKRYNEQFF
CDR3 length: 18; J gene: TRBJ2-6; clone size: few; D gene: -; V gene: TRBV7-3; CDR3 DNA: TGTGCCAGCAGCGCCGCCCCGACAGGTGCAGGTGGGGCCAACGTCCTGACTTTC; CDR3 protein: CASSAAPTGAGGANVLTF
CDR3 length: 16; J gene: TRBJ2-5; clone size: -; D gene: TRBD2; V gene: TRBV4-1; CDR3 DNA: TGCGCCAGCAGCCAACTGGGACTAGCGGGAGTGGAGACCCAGTACTTC; CDR3 protein: CASSQLGLAGVETQYF
CDR3 length: 17; J gene: TRBJ2-3; clone size: -; D gene: -; V gene: TRBV15; CDR3 DNA: TGTGCCACCAGCTGGCCCGAGAGAACGGAAATCGCAGATACGCAGTATTTT; CDR3 protein: CATSWPERTEIADTQYF
CDR3 length: 14; J gene: TRBJ2-3; clone size: few; D gene: -; V gene: TRBV25-1; CDR3 DNA: TGTGCCAGCAGTCCCTCAGGACTCCCGGGTACGCAGTATTTT; CDR3 protein: CASSPSGLPGTQYF
CDR3 length: 13; J gene: TRBJ1-2; clone size: once; D gene: -; V gene: TRBV7-9; CDR3 DNA: TGTGCCAGCAGCCCGGACAGTAACTATGGCTACACCTTC; CDR3 protein: CASSPDSNYGYTF
CDR3 length: 14; J gene: TRBJ2-7; clone size: -; D gene: TRBD1; V gene: TRBV5-4; CDR3 DNA: TGTGCCAGCAGCTCCCGGGACAGGTCCTACGAGCAGTACTTC; CDR3 protein: CASSSRDRSYEQYF
CDR3 length: 15; J gene: TRBJ2-7; clone size: few; D gene: TRBD1; V gene: TRBV11-3; CDR3 DNA: TGTGCCAGCAGCTTAGAACAGGGGGCCTCCTACGAGCAGTACTTC; CDR3 protein: CASSLEQGASYEQYF
CDR3 length: 12; J gene: TRBJ2-3; clone size: few; D gene: -; V gene: TRBV5-4; CDR3 DNA: TGTGCCAGCAGTTTGTACACAGATACGCAGTATTTT; CDR3 protein: CASSLYTDTQYF
CDR3 length: 15; J gene: TRBJ2-1; clone size: few; D gene: TRBD1; V gene: TRBV7-3; CDR3 DNA: TGTGCCAGCAGCTTAACTGGGACAGAGTACAATGAGCAGTTCTTC; CDR3 protein: CASSLTGTEYNEQFF
CDR3 length: 13; J gene: TRBJ1-1; clone size: -; D gene: -; V gene: TRBV10-3; CDR3 DNA: TGTGCCATCAGTGAGGGTAGGTTGACTGAAGCTTTCTTT; CDR3 protein: CAISEGRLTEAFF
CDR3 length: 14; J gene: TRBJ2-7; clone size: -; D gene: TRBD2; V gene: TRBV18; CDR3 DNA: TGTGCCAGCTCATCGCCTAGCGGAGGTTACGAGCAGTACTTC; CDR3 protein: CASSSPSGGYEQYF
CDR3 length: 14; J gene: TRBJ2-1; clone size: few; D gene: -; V gene: TRBV4-1; CDR3 DNA: TGCGCCAGCAGCCAAACGAGCTCCTACAATGAGCAGTTCTTC; CDR3 protein: CASSQTSSYNEQFF
CDR3 length: 20; J gene: TRBJ2-1; clone size: few; D gene: TRBD2; V gene: TRBV4-2; CDR3 DNA: TGTGCCAGCAGCCAAGACCCTCCTGGGGCTAGCGGGAGCCACTACAATGAGCAGTTCTTC; CDR3 protein: CASSQDPPGASGSHYNEQFF
CDR3 length: 16; J gene: TRBJ2-3; clone size: -; D gene: TRBD2; V gene: TRBV5-4; CDR3 DNA: TGTGCCAGCAGCACGAGGGAGGGTGGTAGCACAGATACGCAGTATTTT; CDR3 protein: CASSTREGGSTDTQYF
CDR3 length: 15; J gene: TRBJ2-3; clone size: few; D gene: TRBD2; V gene: TRBV29-1; CDR3 DNA: TGCAGCGTTGTTAAATTGGCGGGAGTGAGTAATACGCAGTATTTT; CDR3 protein: CSVVKLAGVSNTQYF
CDR3 length: 14; J gene: TRBJ2-3; clone size: -; D gene: -; V gene: TRBV9; CDR3 DNA: TGTGCCAGCAGCGCTCGGACACGCACAGATACGCAGTATTTT; CDR3 protein: CASSARTRTDTQYF
CDR3 length: 12; J gene: TRBJ1-4; clone size: -; D gene: -; V gene: TRBV6-1; CDR3 DNA: TGTGCCAGCAGTGACAACCGTTCCCCGCTGTTTTTT; CDR3 protein: CASSDNRSPLFF
CDR3 length: 14; J gene: TRBJ2-7; clone size: few; D gene: -; V gene: TRBV2; CDR3 DNA: TGTGCCAGCAGCCCTGGGACGTCCCCCTACGAGCAGTACTTC; CDR3 protein: CASSPGTSPYEQYF
CDR3 length: 15; J gene: TRBJ2-3; clone size: few; D gene: TRBD1; V gene: TRBV10-3; CDR3 DNA: TGTGCCATCAGTGAGTCTGACAGGGGAACAGATACGCAGTATTTT; CDR3 protein: CAISESDRGTDTQYF
CDR3 length: 12; J gene: TRBJ1-5; clone size: -; D gene: -; V gene: TRBV19; CDR3 DNA: TGTGCCAGTAGTATTCTGATTGGGCCCCAGCATTTT; CDR3 protein: CASSILIGPQHF
CDR3 length: 17; J gene: TRBJ1-6; clone size: -; D gene: TRBD1; V gene: TRBV7-2; CDR3 DNA: TGTGCCAGCAGCTTAGTTTCACCGGGACAGGGGAGATCACCCCTCCACTTT; CDR3 protein: CASSLVSPGQGRSPLHF
CDR3 length: 18; J gene: TRBJ2-7; clone size: -; D gene: TRBD2; V gene: TRBV25-1; CDR3 DNA: TGTGCCAGCAGTGAAAGCCCCTCACTAGCGGGAGCTTTGGACGAGCAGTACTTC; CDR3 protein: CASSESPSLAGALDEQYF
CDR3 length: 16; J gene: TRBJ2-2; clone size: -; D gene: -; V gene: TRBV18; CDR3 DNA: TGTGCCAGCTCACCACGGTTCTCGGGGAACACCGGGGAGCTGTTTTTT; CDR3 protein: CASSPRFSGNTGELFF
CDR3 length: 16; J gene: TRBJ1-2; clone size: -; D gene: TRBD1; V gene: TRBV30; CDR3 DNA: TGTGCCTGGAGTGTAGGGCAGGGGGCGAAGTCCTATGGCTACACCTTC; CDR3 protein: CAWSVGQGAKSYGYTF
CDR3 length: 13; J gene: TRBJ1-2; clone size: -; D gene: TRBD1; V gene: TRBV7-3; CDR3 DNA: TGTGCCAGCAGCCTAGGACAGGGCTTAGGCTACACCTTC; CDR3 protein: CASSLGQGLGYTF
CDR3 length: 13; J gene: TRBJ1-1; clone size: -; D gene: -; V gene: TRBV6-1; CDR3 DNA: TGTGCCAGCATTGAAGGGGGGAGGGATGAAGCTTTCTTT; CDR3 protein: CASIEGGRDEAFF
CDR3 length: 11; J gene: TRBJ1-5; clone size: -; D gene: -; V gene: TRBV2; CDR3 DNA: TGTGCCACGGGACTTAATCAGCCCCAGCATTTT; CDR3 protein: CATGLNQPQHF
CDR3 length: 18; J gene: TRBJ2-3; clone size: -; D gene: -; V gene: TRBV9; CDR3 DNA: TGTGCCAGCAGCGTAGGTATCCGGGCGCGATCCAGCACAGATACGCAGTATTTT; CDR3 protein: CASSVGIRARSSTDTQYF
CDR3 length: 16; J gene: TRBJ2-1; clone size: -; D gene: TRBD2; V gene: TRBV9; CDR3 DNA: TGTGCCAGCAGCGTAGTAAGTAGCGGGGGCCTCAATGAGCAGTTCTTC; CDR3 protein: CASSVVSSGGLNEQFF
CDR3 length: 13; J gene: TRBJ1-5; clone size: few; D gene: TRBD1; V gene: TRBV6-5; CDR3 DNA: TGTGCCAGCAGGGCGGGACAGGGACAGCCCCAGCATTTT; CDR3 protein: CASRAGQGQPQHF
CDR3 length: 14; J gene: TRBJ2-5; clone size: -; D gene: TRBD2; V gene: TRBV4-3; CDR3 DNA: TGCGCCAGCAGCCATAGCGGGACCCCAGAGACCCAGTACTTC; CDR3 protein: CASSHSGTPETQYF
CDR3 length: 15; J gene: TRBJ2-3; clone size: -; D gene: TRBD2; V gene: TRBV10-3; CDR3 DNA: TGTGCCAATGGACTAGCGGGAGGTAGCACAGATACGCAGTATTTT; CDR3 protein: CANGLAGGSTDTQYF
CDR3 length: 17; J gene: TRBJ2-1; clone size: few; D gene: -; V gene: TRBV27; CDR3 DNA: TGTGCCAGCAGTTTCATCAAGACTAGAACGCCCCAGAATGAGCAGTTCTTC; CDR3 protein: CASSFIKTRTPQNEQFF
CDR3 length: 16; J gene: TRBJ2-5; clone size: -; D gene: -; V gene: TRBV27; CDR3 DNA: TGTGCCAGCAGCCGAACACCCCGGGGTAGCGCAGAGACCCAGTACTTC; CDR3 protein: CASSRTPRGSAETQYF
CDR3 length: 11; J gene: TRBJ1-1; clone size: -; D gene: -; V gene: TRBV29-1; CDR3 DNA: TGCAGCGTTGCCCGGGGACTTGAAGCTTTCTTT; CDR3 protein: CSVARGLEAFF
CDR3 length: 15; J gene: TRBJ2-7; clone size: few; D gene: TRBD2; V gene: TRBV7-2; CDR3 DNA: TGTGCCAGCAGCTCCAGCGGGACTACCTTATACGAGCAGTACTTC; CDR3 protein: CASSSSGTTLYEQYF
CDR3 length: 14; J gene: TRBJ2-7; clone size: -; D gene: TRBD2; V gene: TRBV28; CDR3 DNA: TGTGCCACCTCCCCCGGGACTACAGCCTACGAGCAGTACTTC; CDR3 protein: CATSPGTTAYEQYF
CDR3 length: 14; J gene: TRBJ2-1; clone size: few; D gene: -; V gene: TRBV7-9; CDR3 DNA: TGTGCCAGCAGCTTAGAGATGGGGCTCAATGAGCAGTTCTTC; CDR3 protein: CASSLEMGLNEQFF
CDR3 length: 14; J gene: TRBJ1-2; clone size: few; D gene: -; V gene: TRBV6-1; CDR3 DNA: TGTGCCAGCAGTGAAACGGACAGAGCATATGGCTACACCTTC; CDR3 protein: CASSETDRAYGYTF
CDR3 length: 14; J gene: TRBJ1-5; clone size: few; D gene: -; V gene: TRBV7-2; CDR3 DNA: TGTGCCAGCAGCTTAAGGCAGGGGAATCAGCCCCAGCATTTT; CDR3 protein: CASSLRQGNQPQHF
CDR3 length: 16; J gene: TRBJ1-1; clone size: few; D gene: TRBD1; V gene: TRBV7-9; CDR3 DNA: TGTGCCAGCAGCCCTAGGGGCCAGGGGGCGGGAACTGAAGCTTTCTTT; CDR3 protein: CASSPRGQGAGTEAFF
CDR3 length: 15; J gene: TRBJ2-7; clone size: -; D gene: -; V gene: TRBV6-5; CDR3 DNA: TGTGCCAGCAGTTCTGCAGGAGGGGACTCCTACGAGCAGTACTTC; CDR3 protein: CASSSAGGDSYEQYF
CDR3 length: 16; J gene: TRBJ1-2; clone size: -; D gene: -; V gene: TRBV27; CDR3 DNA: TGTGCCAGCAGTTTACAGGGTCGAGGGTCAGACTATGGCTACACCTTC; CDR3 protein: CASSLQGRGSDYGYTF
CDR3 length: 13; J gene: TRBJ2-7; clone size: -; D gene: -; V gene: TRBV29-1; CDR3 DNA: TGCAGCGTCCTCGGGGACGGCTCCTACGAGCAGTACTTC; CDR3 protein: CSVLGDGSYEQYF
CDR3 length: 18; J gene: TRBJ2-3; clone size: few; D gene: TRBD2; V gene: TRBV7-3; CDR3 DNA: TGTGCCAGCAGCTCCTCTAGCGGGAGCCCCTCTAGCACAGATACGCAGTATTTT; CDR3 protein: CASSSSSGSPSSTDTQYF
CDR3 length: 13; J gene: TRBJ1-4; clone size: few; D gene: -; V gene: TRBV29-1; CDR3 DNA: TGCAGCGCTATCATTGCAACTAATGAAAAACTGTTTTTT; CDR3 protein: CSAIIATNEKLFF
CDR3 length: 13; J gene: TRBJ2-1; clone size: few; D gene: -; V gene: TRBV28; CDR3 DNA: TGTGCCAGCTTTAGGACAGCCTACAATGAGCAGTTCTTC; CDR3 protein: CASFRTAYNEQFF
CDR3 length: 15; J gene: TRBJ2-7; clone size: -; D gene: TRBD2; V gene: TRBV4-3; CDR3 DNA: TGCGCCAGCAGCTTATCTAGCGGGGGCCCCTACGAGCAGTACTTC; CDR3 protein: CASSLSSGGPYEQYF